Listed here are 26 T cell receptor beta chains from one sample, sequenced in a study of identical twins' blood T cells. From the 5' RACE reads, TCRdb called clonotypes with MiXCR, one entry per CDR3 protein. The data show a few hundred thousand distinct CDR3 sequences, roughly 28% seen once. Input material: PBMCs. These receptors all stem from a woman aged 18 to 50 in good health.

The chain combines TRBV20-1 with TRBJ1-1; no firm D call. CDR1 and CDR2 (germline): DFQATT, SNEGSKA (reference sequence). Trimming took off 0 bases at V and 5 bases at J, with 10 bases between the two ends. The CDR3 spans 13 residues. The CDR3 here is CSARDGRSTEAFF. For the CDR3, the DNA is TGCAGTGCTAGAGACGGACGGAGTACTGAAGCTTTCTTT.

This clonotype was observed many times. The rearrangement joins TRBV6-6 to TRBJ2-2; D unresolved. CDR1 MNHNY and CDR2 SVGAGI come from the germline V gene (reference sequence). This CDR3 spans 15 amino acids. Trimming removed 7 bases from V and 3 bases from J, with 15 bases in between. CDR3: CASTNPLLYTGELFF. CDR3 bases: TGTGCCAGCACTAATCCCCTTTTATACACCGGGGAGCTGTTTTTT.

In regard to this clonotype: It may be a read error: a sequence one base away is much more abundant. V and J are TRBV12-3 or TRBV12-4 and TRBJ2-2, with D perhaps TRBD2 (5 bases). The CDR3 length is 11 residues. The CDR3 loop is CASSFPGEPFF. The CDR3 coding sequence is TGTGCCAGCAGTTTCCCCGGGGAGCCGTTTTTT.

On this clonotype itself: The germline gene is not matched at one end of the junction; a read error may be the cause. J is TRBJ1-1 and V is TRBV5-1, with D perhaps matching TRBD1 (6 bases). Germline assignment: CDR1 SGHRS and CDR2 YFSETQ. The CDR3 has 14 residues. CDR3 amino acids: CAGSAQGPGTEAFF. In nucleotides, the CDR3 is TGCGCCGGCAGCGCACAGGGTCCAGGCACTGAAGCTTTCTTT.

The chain joins TRBV9 to TRBJ2-3; D unclear. This CDR3 spans 15 amino acids. V lost 5 bases to trimming and J lost 2 bases, with 15 bases between them. CDR1 and CDR2 (germline): SGDLS, YYNGEE. CDR3 loop: CASSSRLGITDTQYF. As DNA, the CDR3 is TGTGCCAGCAGTTCCAGACTGGGGATCACAGATACGCAGTATTTT. Full variable domain (rest looked up from reference TRBV9 and TRBJ2-3): DSGVTQTPKHLITATGQRVTLRCSPRSGDLSVYWYQQSLDQGLQFLIQYYNGEERAKGNILERFSAQQFPDLHSELNLSSLELGDSALYFCASSSRLGITDTQYFGPGTRLTVL.

For this clonotype: At one of its ends the junction is not consistent with the germline gene, which may arise from a read error. The chain links TRBV3-1 to TRBJ2-2; TRBD2 is a possible D gene (6 bases). CDR1 is LGHDT, CDR2 YNNKEL, per germline (reference sequence). The CDR3 totals 15 residues. The CDR3 sequence is CASRQRAFDTGGLFF. CDR3 nucleotides: TGTGCCAGCAGGCAACGGGCCTTTGACACCGGGGGGCTGTTTTTT.

This rearrangement joins TRBV20-1 to TRBJ1-5; 7 bases align to TRBD1. Trimming removed 2 bases from V and 4 bases from J; junction bases left unmatched: 2. This CDR3 has 13 amino acids. CDR1 and CDR2 (germline): DFQATT, SNEGSKA (reference sequence). Here the CDR3 reads CSARSTGNQPQHF. In DNA, the CDR3 is TGCAGTGCTAGATCGACAGGGAATCAGCCCCAGCATTTT.

There are many counts of this clonotype. The junction departs from germline at one end; a sequencing error may be responsible. CDR3 loop: CASSLPGYTEAFF. The CDR3 bases are TGCGCCAGCAGCCTACCGGGGTACACTGAAGCTTTCTTT. This rearrangement joins TRBV28 to TRBJ1-1; D is uncertain. CDR1 and CDR2 (germline): MDHEN, SYDVKM. This CDR3 has 13 amino acids.

This clonotype was observed at least ten times. The chain uses TRBV9 and TRBJ2-3; D may be TRBD1 (7 bases). The germline gives CDR1 SGDLS, CDR2 YYNGEE. The V gene lost 5 bases and the J gene lost 3 bases, with 22 bases spanning the gap. This CDR3 spans 17 amino acids. Written as DNA, the CDR3 is TGTGCCAGCAGACCAGGGGGGAACCTAGGGAGTACAGATACGCAGTATTTT. Protein: CASRPGGNLGSTDTQYF.

This clonotype was found many times. V is TRBV6-5 and J is TRBJ1-2; D is ambiguous. The CDR3 contains 12 residues. The germline CDR1 and CDR2 sequences are MNHEY and SVGAGI. Deletions cut 6 bases from V and 2 bases from J, with 7 bases between. CDR3: CASRSGNYGYTF. Here the CDR3 DNA reads TGTGCCAGCAGATCCGGAAACTATGGCTACACCTTC.

The chain combines TRBV6-5 with TRBJ1-2; 7 bases are a match to TRBD1. The CDR3 consists of 14 residues. Trimming at V came to 2 bases and at J to 5 bases, leaving 5 bases not matched to a gene. The V gene's germline CDR1 is MNHEY and CDR2 SVGAGI. CDR3 in DNA: TGTGCCAGCAGTTACAGGGGGCCCGGATATGGCTACACCTTC. As protein: CASSYRGPGYGYTF.

The chain uses TRBV20-1 and TRBJ2-2; D remains ambiguous. The CDR3 is made up of 14 amino acids. Germline CDR1 and CDR2: DFQATT and SNEGSKA (reference sequence). With 0 bases removed from V and 8 bases from J, the gap between germline ends came to 13 bases. CDR3: CSARDTVLGGELFF. The CDR3 region has the DNA TGCAGTGCTAGAGATACAGTCCTCGGAGGGGAGCTGTTTTTT.

On this clonotype: One end of the junction does not line up with germline, which may come from a read error. The chain joins TRBV12-5 to TRBJ2-5, with a possible D match to TRBD2 (5 bases). CDR1 LGHNT and CDR2 FRNRAP come from the germline V gene. The CDR3 sequence is 12 residues long. The CDR3 spells CTSARSSETQYF. CDR3 nucleotide sequence: TGTACTAGTGCTCGCAGTAGCGAGACCCAGTACTTC.

Only a few counts were recorded for this clonotype. The chain has TRBV30 and TRBJ2-2; the D is unclear. V lost 3 bases and J 4 bases, leaving 12 bases between the germline ends. Germline V gives CDR1 GTSNPN, CDR2 SVGIG (reference sequence). The CDR3 sequence is 14 residues long. CDR3 residues: CAWRPIYGTGELFF. DNA for the CDR3: TGTGCCTGGAGGCCTATATACGGCACCGGGGAGCTGTTTTTT.

The chain has TRBV20-1 and TRBJ1-5, with no clear D. Germline V lookup: CDR1 DFQATT, CDR2 SNEGSKA (reference sequence). V was clipped by 1 base and J by 0 bases, with 10 bases between them. This CDR3 is built from 15 residues. The CDR3 region has the DNA TGCAGTGCTAGAGGGGCCATCGATAGCAATCAGCCCCAGCATTTT. The encoded protein is CSARGAIDSNQPQHF.

V usage is TRBV7-8 and J usage is TRBJ2-1, with 10 bases that match TRBD1. This CDR3 contains 13 residues. J was trimmed by 9 bases and V by 5 bases; bases with no gene match: 4. Germline CDR1 and CDR2: SGHVS and FQNEAQ. The CDR3 protein is CASSERTGGEQFF. In DNA form, the CDR3 reads TGTGCCAGCAGCGAGCGGACAGGGGGTGAGCAGTTCTTC.

As concerns this clonotype: The junction does not match germline at one end; this may be a read error. This chain joins TRBV20-1 and TRBJ1-1; 8 bases are a match to TRBD1. The CDR3 has 12 amino acids. Germline V lookup: CDR1 DFQATT, CDR2 SNEGSKA (reference sequence). In DNA form, the CDR3 reads TGCAGTGCCAAACAGGGGGGCGCTGAAACTTTCTTT. Translating gives CSAKQGGAETFF.

This rearrangement joins TRBV6-1 to TRBJ2-4; tentatively, D is TRBD2 (5 bases). Trimming removed 1 base at V and 1 base at J, with 14 bases between. CDR3 length: 17 amino acids. Germline-derived CDR1 and CDR2 are MNHNS and SASEGT. The CDR3 sequence is CASSEGPRTRAKNIQYF. In DNA, the CDR3 is TGTGCCAGCAGTGAAGGCCCCCGAACTAGGGCCAAAAACATTCAGTACTTC.

This chain joins TRBV27 and TRBJ1-6; D is perhaps TRBD1 (6 bases). The germline CDR1 and CDR2 sequences are MNHEY and SMNVEV (reference sequence). V gave up 2 bases and J gave up 7 bases, with 15 bases separating them. This CDR3 is 16 amino acids long. The CDR3 DNA reads as TGTGCCAGCAGTTTAGTTGGGGGCACGGGCAATTCACCCCTCCACTTT. Protein sequence: CASSLVGGTGNSPLHF.

This clonotype is labeled medium-sized. V is TRBV2 and J is TRBJ2-5; D unclear. Trimming cost V 8 bases and J 9 bases, with 4 bases left between them. Per the germline V gene, CDR1 is SNHLY and CDR2 is FYNNEI. This CDR3 is built from 8 residues. DNA of the CDR3: TGTGCCAGCCGTTCCCAGTACTTC. Translating gives CASRSQYF.

In this sample, this clonotype turned up once. A much bigger clone sits one base away, suggesting this may be a read error. This chain joins TRBV20-1 and TRBJ1-2; D is ambiguous. The CDR3 covers 13 residues. V dropped 7 bases and J dropped 0 bases, with 12 bases sitting between them. The germline gives CDR1 DFQATT, CDR2 SNEGSKA (reference sequence). In DNA form, the CDR3 reads TGCAGTGACCTAAGACCGGCTAACTATGGCTACACCTTC. Amino acid sequence: CSDLRPANYGYTF.

This clonotype was observed a few times. Its ends do not fully match the called genes, so a read error is possible. V and J are TRBV7-7 and TRBJ2-2; 7 bases align to TRBD1. The CDR3 spans 13 residues. Per germline, CDR1 SSHAT and CDR2 FNYEAQ (reference sequence). As DNA, the CDR3 is TGTGCTAGCAGCCGCGACAGGGCCGGGGAGCTGTTTTTT. It encodes CASSRDRAGELFF.

This clonotype occurred a few times. The chain links TRBV10-3 to TRBJ2-5, with 10 bases aligning to TRBD1. The V gene end was trimmed by 6 bases and the J gene end by 3 bases; junction bases not matched to a gene: 4. The CDR3 sequence is 14 residues long. Germline CDR1 is ENHRY and CDR2 is SYGVKD. Here the CDR3 reads CAIRPGQGKETQYF. CDR3 DNA sequence: TGTGCCATCAGACCGGGACAGGGGAAAGAGACCCAGTACTTC.

This clonotype was observed a handful of times. V and J are TRBV20-1 and TRBJ2-2; TRBD1 is a possible D gene (6 bases). CDR3 length: 15 residues. V dropped 6 bases and J dropped 4 bases, with 18 bases sitting between them. Germline CDR1 reads DFQATT; CDR2 reads SNEGSKA (reference sequence). The CDR3 loop is CSASSWGRGTGELFF. In DNA, the CDR3 is TGCAGTGCCAGTTCGTGGGGGCGAGGCACCGGGGAGCTGTTTTTT.

About this clonotype: Being one base from a much bigger clone, this may be a read error. The genes are TRBV29-1 and TRBJ1-1; tentatively, D is TRBD1 (5 bases). The V end lost 0 bases, the J end lost 6 bases, and 8 bases lay between the germline ends. Germline-derived CDR1 and CDR2 are SQVTM and ANQGSEA. The CDR3 covers 12 residues. CDR3 sequence (DNA): TGCAGCGTTGAAGAATTACAGGCTGAAGCTTTCTTT. Residues: CSVEELQAEAFF. The entire variable domain, with the rest obtained from reference TRBV29-1 and TRBJ1-1, is as follows: SAVISQKPSRDICQRGTSLTIQCQVDSQVTMMFWYRQQPGQSLTLIATANQGSEATYESGFVIDKFPISRPNLTFSTLTVSNMSPEDSSIYLCSVEELQAEAFFGQGTRLTVV.

V and J are TRBV20-1 and TRBJ2-7, with no clear D. Germline V gene data show CDR1 as DFQATT and CDR2 as SNEGSKA (reference sequence). The V end lost 0 bases, the J end lost 5 bases, and 8 bases lay between the germline ends. The CDR3 runs 12 residues. The CDR3, as DNA: TGCAGTGCTAGAGACCCCATCCACGAGCAGTACTTC. This gives the protein CSARDPIHEQYF.